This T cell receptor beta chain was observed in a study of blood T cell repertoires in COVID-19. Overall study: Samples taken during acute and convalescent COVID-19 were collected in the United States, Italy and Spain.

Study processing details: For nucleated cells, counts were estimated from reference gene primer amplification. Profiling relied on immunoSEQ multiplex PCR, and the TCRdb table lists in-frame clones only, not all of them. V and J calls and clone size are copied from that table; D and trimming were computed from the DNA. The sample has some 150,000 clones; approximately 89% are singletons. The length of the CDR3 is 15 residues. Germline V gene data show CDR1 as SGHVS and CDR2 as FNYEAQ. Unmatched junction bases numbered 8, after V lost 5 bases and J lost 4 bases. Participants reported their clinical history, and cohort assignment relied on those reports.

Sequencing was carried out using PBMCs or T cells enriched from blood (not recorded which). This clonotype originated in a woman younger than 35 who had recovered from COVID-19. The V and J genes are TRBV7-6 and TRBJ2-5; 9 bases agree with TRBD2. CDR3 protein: CASSDASGVIETQYF. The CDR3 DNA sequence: TGTGCCAGCAGCGACGCTAGCGGGGTAATAGAGACCCAGTACTTC.